The 8 T cell receptor beta chains reported below all come from one sample, sequenced in a study of blood T cell repertoires in COVID-19. TCRdb's table, derived via immunoSEQ multiplex PCR, lists solely in-frame clones and lacks some. Of approximately 250,000 clones in the sample, about 90% were seen once. The sequenced sample was peripheral blood. These receptors originate from a man aged 25 to 45 with COVID-19, enrolled during active disease.

Note on this clone: One end of the junction is discordant with germline, which a read error may explain. The chain links TRBV7-9 to TRBJ2-5; the match to TRBD2 covers 7 bases. Germline CDR1 reads SEHNR; CDR2 reads FQNEAQ (reference sequence). The CDR3 covers 14 residues. CDR3 in amino acids: CASSYRLAKESQYF. DNA for the CDR3: TGTGCCAGCAGCTACAGACTAGCAAAAGAGAGCCAGTACTTC.

This clone was recorded a few times. The chain combines TRBV18 with TRBJ1-3, with D perhaps matching TRBD1 (5 bases). The V gene lost 2 bases and the J gene lost 6 bases, with 11 bases spanning the gap. Germline CDR1 reads KGHSH; CDR2 reads LQKENI. The CDR3 sequence is 14 residues long. This CDR3 is CASSPFDSQNTIYF. CDR3 nucleotides: TGTGCCAGCTCACCATTCGACAGTCAAAACACCATATATTTT.

The J gene is TRBJ1-1, the V gene TRBV5-1, with 8 positions matching TRBD1. V dropped 4 bases and J dropped 3; count of bases not matched to a gene: 17. CDR1 and CDR2 from the germline V gene are SGHRS and YFSETQ. The length of the CDR3 is 18 residues. The CDR3 sequence is CASSPAPQGAIGDTEAFF. The CDR3 DNA follows: TGCGCCAGCAGCCCGGCCCCGCAGGGGGCAATAGGGGACACTGAAGCTTTCTTT.

CDR3 sequence (DNA): TGTGCCAGCAGTGGGGGGACAGGGGGCTTCGAGAACACTGAAGCTTTCTTT. Encoded protein: CASSGGTGGFENTEAFF. The V and J genes are TRBV6-1 and TRBJ1-1, with TRBD1 matching over 12 bases. The CDR3 length is 17 residues. The germline gives CDR1 MNHNS, CDR2 SASEGT. V lost 4 bases to trimming and J lost 1 base; unmatched junction nucleotides: 7.

The chain has TRBV7-9 and TRBJ2-2; 11 bases match TRBD1. The CDR3 covers 15 residues. CDR1 SEHNR and CDR2 FQNEAQ come from the germline V gene (reference sequence). The V segment lost 5 bases and the J segment 5 bases; nucleotides outside the gene matches: 4. The DNA for the CDR3 is TGTGCCAGCAGCGCGGGACAGGGGGTTACCGGGGAGCTGTTTTTT. It specifies CASSAGQGVTGELFF.

CDR3: CASSTNRGGPLQSNYGYTF. The CDR3 nucleotides read TGTGCCAGCAGCACAAACCGAGGAGGCCCGCTCCAATCTAACTATGGCTACACCTTC. The chain links TRBV5-4 to TRBJ1-2; D unresolved. CDR1 and CDR2 from the germline V gene are SGHNT and YYREEE (reference sequence). CDR3 length: 19 amino acids. V lost 4 bases, J lost 0 bases, and 25 bases lay in between.

The chain carries TRBV6-5 and TRBJ1-2; TRBD1 aligns across 7 bases. Per germline, CDR1 MNHEY and CDR2 SVGAGI. The CDR3 runs 15 residues. V trimming: 7 bases; J trimming: 4 bases; junction bases outside the gene matches: 12. The CDR3 DNA sequence: TGTGCCAGCACTAACCCGGGGACAGTTTCCTATGGCTACACCTTC. As protein: CASTNPGTVSYGYTF.

The V and J genes are TRBV7-7 and TRBJ2-1, with 7 nucleotides matching TRBD1. The CDR3 length is 13 residues. The junction had 2 bases not matched to a gene; V was cut back by 4 bases and J by 5 bases. Germline-derived CDR1 and CDR2 are SSHAT and FNYEAQ (reference sequence). The CDR3 spells CASSSDRHNEQFF. CDR3 nucleotides: TGTGCCAGCAGCTCGGACAGGCACAATGAGCAGTTCTTC.